The rows below give T cell receptor beta chains drawn from one sample of a study of patients and donors after allogeneic stem cell transplantation. TCRdb independently ran MiXCR on the RT-PCR reads; one entry per CDR3 protein. This repertoire shows around 170,000 distinct CDR3 sequences, about 24% found once; its top ten account for around 26%. The sample consisted of blood, either unsorted or a sorted T cell fraction (not recorded which). These receptors came from a human donor who was either an allogeneic HSCT recipient or a stem cell or donor lymphocyte infusion donor (not recorded which). It is not recorded whose cells these are; they may come from a transplant donor. The CDR3 runs from the conserved cysteine through the conserved F or W. D genes are given only for firm matches. Only part of the rows carry a size: once, few, many, or a class if the clone is expanded.

D,V,size,J,CDR3,DNA
-,TRBV27,-,TRBJ2-1,CASSFPAGAYNEQFF,TGTGCCAGCAGTTTCCCAGCAGGGGCTTACAATGAGCAGTTCTTC
TRBD1,TRBV7-9,few,TRBJ1-1,CASSLGTGVNTEAFF,TGTGCCAGCAGCTTAGGGACAGGGGTGAACACTGAAGCTTTCTTT
-,TRBV7-9,-,TRBJ2-6,CASSLAGSPSGANVLTF,TGTGCCAGCAGCTTAGCAGGGTCCCCCTCTGGGGCCAACGTCCTGACTTTC
-,TRBV19,few,TRBJ2-5,CATRSAETQYF,TGTGCCACCCGAAGCGCGGAGACCCAGTACTTC
-,TRBV10-3,-,TRBJ2-2,CAIRRRGYTGELFF,TGTGCCATCAGGCGCCGGGGGTACACCGGGGAGCTGTTTTTT
TRBD1,TRBV5-5,many,TRBJ1-4,CASSTGQANEKLFF,TGTGCCAGCAGCACTGGACAGGCTAATGAAAAACTGTTTTTT
TRBD1,TRBV7-8,-,TRBJ2-3,CASSPGQGKGDTQYF,TGTGCCAGCAGCCCAGGACAGGGTAAGGGAGATACGCAGTATTTT
-,TRBV7-9,few,TRBJ1-5,CASSLKDGPQHF,TGTGCCAGCAGCTTAAAGGACGGGCCCCAGCATTTT
-,TRBV11-1,many,TRBJ1-4,CASSFGGEKLFF,TGTGCCAGCAGCTTCGGCGGGGAAAAACTGTTTTTT
-,TRBV29-1,few,TRBJ1-1,CSVEETRSGVAFF,TGCAGCGTTGAAGAAACAAGAAGTGGGGTTGCTTTCTTT
-,TRBV7-6,-,TRBJ1-1,CASSFGPEAFF,TGTGCCAGCAGCTTTGGGCCGGAGGCTTTCTTT
-,TRBV12-3/TRBV12-4,-,TRBJ2-7,CASSRDRGSEQYF,TGTGCCAGCAGTAGAGATAGGGGTTCCGAGCAGTACTTC
TRBD1,TRBV14,few,TRBJ2-7,CASSLTGGHEQYF,TGTGCCAGCAGCCTCACAGGGGGGCACGAGCAGTACTTC
-,TRBV7-6,-,TRBJ2-2,CASSLGGLNTGELFF,TGTGCCAGCAGCTTAGGCGGGCTGAACACCGGGGAGCTGTTTTTT
TRBD1,TRBV6-5,many,TRBJ1-1,CASSYLQGHNTEAFF,TGTGCCAGCAGTTATTTACAGGGGCACAACACTGAAGCTTTCTTT
TRBD2,TRBV20-1,-,TRBJ2-1,CSARLAGAYNEQFF,TGCAGTGCTAGACTAGCGGGTGCCTACAATGAGCAGTTCTTC
TRBD2,TRBV12-3/TRBV12-4,-,TRBJ2-2,CASSFLAANTGELFF,TGTGCCAGCAGTTTCCTAGCGGCGAACACCGGGGAGCTGTTTTTT
TRBD1,TRBV29-1,few,TRBJ2-5,CSVLFRDSSQETQYF,TGCAGCGTCCTCTTCAGGGACAGTAGCCAAGAGACCCAGTACTTC
-,TRBV7-3,few,TRBJ1-1,CASSPQQGPNTEAFF,TGTGCCAGCAGCCCCCAGCAGGGCCCGAACACTGAAGCTTTCTTT
-,TRBV5-1,-,TRBJ2-3,CASSLAFGGPRTDTQYF,TGCGCCAGCAGCTTGGCCTTTGGCGGCCCCCGCACAGATACGCAGTATTTT
-,TRBV12-3/TRBV12-4,few,TRBJ2-7,CASSPVGGGYEQYF,TGTGCCAGCAGTCCCGTTGGGGGAGGTTACGAGCAGTACTTC
-,TRBV5-8,few,TRBJ1-5,CASSIERGGQPQHF,TGTGCCAGCAGCATTGAGCGTGGGGGCCAGCCCCAGCATTTT
-,TRBV12-3/TRBV12-4,few,TRBJ1-5,CASSFLNDQPQHF,TGTGCCAGCAGTTTTCTGAACGATCAGCCCCAGCATTTT
TRBD1,TRBV6-6,-,TRBJ1-5,CASSPRDRGFNQPQHF,TGTGCCAGCAGTCCCCGCGACAGGGGGTTCAATCAGCCCCAGCATTTT
-,TRBV11-1,-,TRBJ2-2,CASSHGDGELFF,TGTGCCAGCAGCCACGGGGACGGGGAGCTGTTTTTT
-,TRBV12-3/TRBV12-4,many,TRBJ1-1,CASSGQMNTEAFF,TGTGCCAGCAGCGGACAAATGAACACTGAAGCTTTCTTT
TRBD1,TRBV10-3,-,TRBJ1-2,CAISQGQGHGIGYTF,TGTGCCATCAGCCAGGGACAGGGGCATGGTATTGGCTACACCTTC
-,TRBV7-3,-,TRBJ2-1,CASSLFTGSYNEQFF,TGTGCCAGCAGCTTATTCACAGGGTCCTACAATGAGCAGTTCTTC
-,TRBV12-3/TRBV12-4,-,TRBJ1-1,CASSEAGRTEAFF,TGTGCCAGCAGTGAGGCAGGGAGAACTGAAGCTTTCTTT
-,TRBV27,-,TRBJ2-1,CASRLTGPRSSYNEQFF,TGTGCCAGCAGACTAACAGGCCCCCGGAGCTCCTACAATGAGCAGTTCTTC
-,TRBV25-1,-,TRBJ2-5,CASSDFSGQETQYF,TGTGCCAGCAGTGATTTCAGCGGACAAGAGACCCAGTACTTC
-,TRBV4-3,few,TRBJ2-1,CASSLGTGFYNEQFF,TGCGCCAGCAGCCTTGGAACTGGGTTCTACAATGAGCAGTTCTTC
-,TRBV4-1,-,TRBJ2-7,CASSRRQSQYEQYF,TGCGCCAGCAGCCGAAGACAGTCGCAGTACGAGCAGTACTTC
-,TRBV7-6,few,TRBJ2-7,CASSFLRDSYEQYF,TGTGCCAGCAGCTTTCTCAGGGATTCCTACGAGCAGTACTTC
TRBD1,TRBV20-1,-,TRBJ2-1,CSARDVGQGYNEQFF,TGCAGTGCTAGAGATGTAGGACAGGGATACAATGAGCAGTTCTTC
-,TRBV6-5,-,TRBJ1-1,CASSYEGQGPWGTEAFF,TGTGCCAGCAGTTACGAGGGGCAGGGACCTTGGGGCACTGAAGCTTTCTTT
TRBD2,TRBV7-9,-,TRBJ2-1,CASSSRLAGDVHYNEQFF,TGTGCCAGCAGCTCACGGCTAGCGGGAGATGTTCACTACAATGAGCAGTTCTTC
-,TRBV4-2,-,TRBJ1-1,CASSQGSRGNTEAFF,TGTGCCAGCAGCCAAGGGTCCAGGGGGAACACTGAAGCTTTCTTT
-,TRBV2,few,TRBJ1-1,CATLDTEAFF,TGTGCCACACTCGACACTGAAGCTTTCTTT
-,TRBV7-9,-,TRBJ1-2,CASSPRQGGVGYTF,TGTGCCAGCAGCCCCCGCCAGGGTGGGGTTGGCTACACCTTC
TRBD1,TRBV12-3/TRBV12-4,-,TRBJ2-2,CASSPGQGGTGELFF,TGTGCCAGCAGCCCGGGACAGGGTGGAACCGGGGAGCTGTTTTTT